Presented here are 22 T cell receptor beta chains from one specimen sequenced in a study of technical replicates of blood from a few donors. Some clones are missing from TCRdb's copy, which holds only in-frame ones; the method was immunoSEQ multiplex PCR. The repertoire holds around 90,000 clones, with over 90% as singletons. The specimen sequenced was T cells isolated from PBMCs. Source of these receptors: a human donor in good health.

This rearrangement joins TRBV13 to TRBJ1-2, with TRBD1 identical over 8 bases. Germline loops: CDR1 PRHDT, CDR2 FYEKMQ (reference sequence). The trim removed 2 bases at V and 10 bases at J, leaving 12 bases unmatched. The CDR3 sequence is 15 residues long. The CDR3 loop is CASSLFMDRVNDYTF. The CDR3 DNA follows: TGTGCCAGCAGCTTATTTATGGACAGGGTCAATGACTACACCTTC.

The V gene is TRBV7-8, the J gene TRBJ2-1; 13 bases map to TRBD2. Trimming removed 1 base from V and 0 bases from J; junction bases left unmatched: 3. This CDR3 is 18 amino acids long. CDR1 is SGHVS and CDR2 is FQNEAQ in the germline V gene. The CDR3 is CASSLGRLAGGSYNEQFF. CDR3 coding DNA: TGTGCCAGCAGCTTAGGGCGACTAGCGGGAGGCTCCTACAATGAGCAGTTCTTC.

This CDR3 reads CASTHPVAGLYEQYF. DNA for the CDR3: TGTGCCAGCACCCACCCCGTTGCGGGGCTCTACGAGCAGTACTTC. J is TRBJ2-7 and V is TRBV6-6; a possible D gene is TRBD2 (6 bases). CDR1 MNHNY and CDR2 SVGAGI come from the germline V gene (reference sequence). This CDR3 is 15 amino acids long. The V and J ends lost 7 bases and 3 bases respectively, with 19 bases between them.

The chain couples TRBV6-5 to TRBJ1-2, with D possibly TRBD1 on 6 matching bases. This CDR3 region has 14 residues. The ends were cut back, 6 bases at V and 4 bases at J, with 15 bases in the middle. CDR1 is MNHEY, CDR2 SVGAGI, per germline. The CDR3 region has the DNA TGTGCCAGCAGAACGACAGGTCCGTCCTATGGCTACACCTTC. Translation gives CASRTTGPSYGYTF.

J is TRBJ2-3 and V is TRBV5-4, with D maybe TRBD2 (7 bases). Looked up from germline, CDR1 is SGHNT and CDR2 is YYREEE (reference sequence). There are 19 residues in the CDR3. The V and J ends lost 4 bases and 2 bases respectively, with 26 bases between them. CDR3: CASSKTGDYRVTDTDTQYF. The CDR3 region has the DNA TGTGCCAGCAGCAAGACGGGGGACTACAGGGTTACGGACACAGATACGCAGTATTTT.

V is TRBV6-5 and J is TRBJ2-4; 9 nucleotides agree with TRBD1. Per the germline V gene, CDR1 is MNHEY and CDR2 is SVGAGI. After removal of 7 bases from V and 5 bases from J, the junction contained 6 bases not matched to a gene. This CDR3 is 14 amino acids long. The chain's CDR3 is CASKQGAQENIQYF. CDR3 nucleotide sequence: TGTGCCAGCAAACAGGGGGCGCAGGAAAACATTCAGTACTTC.

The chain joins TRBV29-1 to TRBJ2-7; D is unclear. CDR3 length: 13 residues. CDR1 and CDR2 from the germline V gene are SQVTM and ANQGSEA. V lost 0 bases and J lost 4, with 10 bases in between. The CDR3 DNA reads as TGCAGCGTTGAAGATCCGGAGCGATACGAGCAGTACTTC. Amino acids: CSVEDPERYEQYF.

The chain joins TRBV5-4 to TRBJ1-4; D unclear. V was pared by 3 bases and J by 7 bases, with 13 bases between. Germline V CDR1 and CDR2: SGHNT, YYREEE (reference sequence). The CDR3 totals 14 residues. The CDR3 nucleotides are TGTGCCAGCAGCTATCGGACTATTCCTGAAAAACTGTTTTTT. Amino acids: CASSYRTIPEKLFF.

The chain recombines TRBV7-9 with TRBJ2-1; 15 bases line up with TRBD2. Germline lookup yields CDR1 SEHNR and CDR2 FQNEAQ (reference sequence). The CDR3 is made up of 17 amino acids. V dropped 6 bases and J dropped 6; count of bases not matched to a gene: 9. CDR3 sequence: CASRDRTSGGVRNEQFF. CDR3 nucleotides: TGTGCCAGCAGGGACCGGACTAGCGGGGGGGTCCGCAATGAGCAGTTCTTC. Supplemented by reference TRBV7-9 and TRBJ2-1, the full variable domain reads DTGVSQNPRHKITKRGQNVTFRCDPISEHNRLYWYRQTLGQGPEFLTYFQNEAQLEKSRLLSDRFSAERPKGSFSTLEIQRTEQGDSAMYLCASRDRTSGGVRNEQFFGPGTRLTVL.

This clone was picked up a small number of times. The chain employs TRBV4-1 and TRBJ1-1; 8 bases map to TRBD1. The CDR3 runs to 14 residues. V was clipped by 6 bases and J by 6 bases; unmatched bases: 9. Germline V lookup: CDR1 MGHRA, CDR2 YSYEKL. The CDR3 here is CASRQTGVVSEAFF. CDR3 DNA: TGCGCCAGCAGGCAGACAGGGGTGGTGTCTGAAGCTTTCTTT.

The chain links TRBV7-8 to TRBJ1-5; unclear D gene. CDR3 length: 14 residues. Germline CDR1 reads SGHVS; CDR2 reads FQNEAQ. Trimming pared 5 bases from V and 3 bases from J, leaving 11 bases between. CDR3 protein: CASSAGSYNQPQHF. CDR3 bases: TGTGCCAGCAGCGCCGGGTCTTACAATCAGCCCCAGCATTTT.

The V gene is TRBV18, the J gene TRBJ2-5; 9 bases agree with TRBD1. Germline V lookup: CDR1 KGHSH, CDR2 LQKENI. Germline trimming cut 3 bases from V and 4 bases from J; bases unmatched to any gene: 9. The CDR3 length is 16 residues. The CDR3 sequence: CASSPDRGAFGETQYF. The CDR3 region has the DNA TGTGCCAGCTCACCTGACAGGGGGGCCTTCGGAGAGACCCAGTACTTC.

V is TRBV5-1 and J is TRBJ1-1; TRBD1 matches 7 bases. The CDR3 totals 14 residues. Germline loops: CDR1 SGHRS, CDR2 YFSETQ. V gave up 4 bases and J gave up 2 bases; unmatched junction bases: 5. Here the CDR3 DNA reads TGCGCCAGCAGCATACAGGGGTCAAACACTGAAGCTTTCTTT. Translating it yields CASSIQGSNTEAFF.

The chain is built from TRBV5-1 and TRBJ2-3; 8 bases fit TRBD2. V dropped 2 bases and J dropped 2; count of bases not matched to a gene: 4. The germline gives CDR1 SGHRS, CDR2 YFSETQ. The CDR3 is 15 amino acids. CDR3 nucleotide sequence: TGCGCCAGCAGCTTTGGCGGGGGGACCACAGATACGCAGTATTTT. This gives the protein CASSFGGGTTDTQYF. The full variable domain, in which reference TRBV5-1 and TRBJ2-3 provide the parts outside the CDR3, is KAGVTQTPRYLIKTRGQQVTLSCSPISGHRSVSWYQQTPGQGLQFLFEYFSETQRNKGNFPGRFSGRQFSNSRSEMNVSTLELGDSALYLCASSFGGGTTDTQYFGPGTRLTVL.

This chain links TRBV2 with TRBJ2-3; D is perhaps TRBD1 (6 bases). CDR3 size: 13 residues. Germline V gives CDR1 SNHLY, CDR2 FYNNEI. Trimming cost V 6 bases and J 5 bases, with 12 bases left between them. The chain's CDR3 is CASRGRGVDTQYF. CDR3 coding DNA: TGTGCCAGCAGGGGCAGGGGAGTAGATACGCAGTATTTT.

DNA of the CDR3: TGTGCCACCAAGCTAAGTGGGAGGACCTACGAGCAGTACTTC. Translated: CATKLSGRTYEQYF. The genes are TRBV27 and TRBJ2-7, with D possibly matching TRBD2 (6 bases). The germline V gene has CDR1 MNHEY and CDR2 SMNVEV (reference sequence). The length of the CDR3 is 14 residues. The V end was cut by 10 bases, the J end by 2 bases, with 18 bases between.

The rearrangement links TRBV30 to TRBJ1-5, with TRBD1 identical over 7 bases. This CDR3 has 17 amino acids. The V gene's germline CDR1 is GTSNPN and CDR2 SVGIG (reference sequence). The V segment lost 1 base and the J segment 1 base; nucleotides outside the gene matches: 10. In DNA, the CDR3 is TGTGCCTGGAGTGATTCGACAGGGCGGTCAAGCAATCAGCCCCAGCATTTT. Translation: CAWSDSTGRSSNQPQHF.

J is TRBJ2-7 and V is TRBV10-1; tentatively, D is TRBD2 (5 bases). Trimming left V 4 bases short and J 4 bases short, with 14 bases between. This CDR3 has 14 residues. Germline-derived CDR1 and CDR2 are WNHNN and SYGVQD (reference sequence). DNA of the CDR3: TGCGCCAGCAGTGGAGGGTCCACCGTGTACGAGCAGTACTTC. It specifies CASSGGSTVYEQYF.

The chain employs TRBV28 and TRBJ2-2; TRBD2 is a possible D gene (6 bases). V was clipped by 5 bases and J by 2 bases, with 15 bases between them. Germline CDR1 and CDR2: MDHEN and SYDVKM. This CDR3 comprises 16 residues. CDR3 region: CASSPPGTSNTGELFF. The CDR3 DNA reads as TGTGCCAGCAGTCCCCCCGGGACTTCTAACACCGGGGAGCTGTTTTTT.

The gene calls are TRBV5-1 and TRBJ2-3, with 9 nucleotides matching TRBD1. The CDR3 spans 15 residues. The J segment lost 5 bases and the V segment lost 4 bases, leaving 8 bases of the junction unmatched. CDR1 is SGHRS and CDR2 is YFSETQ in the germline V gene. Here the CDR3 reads CASSPGTGSIDTQYF. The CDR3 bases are TGCGCCAGCAGCCCGGGGACAGGGTCCATAGATACGCAGTATTTT.

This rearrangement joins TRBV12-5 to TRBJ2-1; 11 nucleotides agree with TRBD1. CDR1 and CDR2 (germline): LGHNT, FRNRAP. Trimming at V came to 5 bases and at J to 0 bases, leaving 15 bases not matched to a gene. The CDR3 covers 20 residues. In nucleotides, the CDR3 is TGTGCTAGTGGTAGCCAAATGGACAGGGGGCTAATAAACTCCTACAATGAGCAGTTCTTC. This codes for CASGSQMDRGLINSYNEQFF.

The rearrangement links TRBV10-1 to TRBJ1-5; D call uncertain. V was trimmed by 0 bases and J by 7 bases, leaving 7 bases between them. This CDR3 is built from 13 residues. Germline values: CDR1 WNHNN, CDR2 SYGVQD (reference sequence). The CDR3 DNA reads TGCGCCAGCAGTGAGTCGACTGGGCAGCCCCAGCATTTT. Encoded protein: CASSESTGQPQHF.